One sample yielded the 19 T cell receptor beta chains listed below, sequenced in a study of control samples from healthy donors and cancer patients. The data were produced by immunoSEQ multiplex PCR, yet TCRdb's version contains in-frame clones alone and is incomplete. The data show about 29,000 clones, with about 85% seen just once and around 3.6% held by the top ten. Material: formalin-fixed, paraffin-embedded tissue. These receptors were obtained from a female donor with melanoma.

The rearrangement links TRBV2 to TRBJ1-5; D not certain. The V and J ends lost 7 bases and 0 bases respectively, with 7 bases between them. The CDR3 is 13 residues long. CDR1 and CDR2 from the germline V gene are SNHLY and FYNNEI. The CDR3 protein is CASTPYSNQPQHF. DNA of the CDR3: TGTGCCAGCACCCCATATAGCAATCAGCCCCAGCATTTT.

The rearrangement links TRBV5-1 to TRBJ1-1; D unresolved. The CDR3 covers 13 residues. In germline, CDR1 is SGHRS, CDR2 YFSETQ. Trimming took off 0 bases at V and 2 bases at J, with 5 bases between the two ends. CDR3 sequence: CASSLVRNTEAFF. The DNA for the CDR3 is TGCGCCAGCAGCTTGGTTCGAAACACTGAAGCTTTCTTT. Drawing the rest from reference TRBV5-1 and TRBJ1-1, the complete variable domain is KAGVTQTPRYLIKTRGQQVTLSCSPISGHRSVSWYQQTPGQGLQFLFEYFSETQRNKGNFPGRFSGRQFSNSRSEMNVSTLELGDSALYLCASSLVRNTEAFFGQGTRLTVV.

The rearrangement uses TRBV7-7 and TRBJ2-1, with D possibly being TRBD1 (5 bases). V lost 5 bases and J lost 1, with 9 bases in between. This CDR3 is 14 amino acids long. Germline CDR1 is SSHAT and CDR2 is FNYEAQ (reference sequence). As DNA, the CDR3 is TGTGCCAGCAGCCCCGACAGATCCTACAATGAGCAGTTCTTC. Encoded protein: CASSPDRSYNEQFF.

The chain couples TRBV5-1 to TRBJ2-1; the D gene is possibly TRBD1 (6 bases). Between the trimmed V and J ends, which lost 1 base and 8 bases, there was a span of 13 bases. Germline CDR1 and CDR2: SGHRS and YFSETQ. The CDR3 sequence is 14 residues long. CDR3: CASSLWDTGDEQFF. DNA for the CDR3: TGCGCCAGCAGCTTGTGGGACACCGGGGATGAGCAGTTCTTC.

DNA for the CDR3: TGTGCCAGCAGTGAAGTCCGCGGTTCTTTCTTATTCTATGGCTACACCTTC. Protein product: CASSEVRGSFLFYGYTF. The chain links TRBV6-1 to TRBJ1-2, with no clear D. V was cut by 1 base and J by 4 bases, with 19 bases left in between. Germline V CDR1 and CDR2: MNHNS, SASEGT. The CDR3 extends over 17 amino acids.

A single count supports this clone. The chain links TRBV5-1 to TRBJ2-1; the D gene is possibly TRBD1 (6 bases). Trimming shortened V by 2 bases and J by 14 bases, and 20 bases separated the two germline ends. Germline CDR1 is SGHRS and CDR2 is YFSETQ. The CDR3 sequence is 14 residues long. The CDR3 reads CASSLTNRALSKFF. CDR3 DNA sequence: TGCGCCAGCAGCTTAACCAACAGGGCCCTCTCCAAGTTCTTC.

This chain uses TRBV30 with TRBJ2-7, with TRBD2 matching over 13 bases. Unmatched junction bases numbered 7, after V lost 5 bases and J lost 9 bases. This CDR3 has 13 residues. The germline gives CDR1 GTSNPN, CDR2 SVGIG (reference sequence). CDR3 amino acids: CAWSTSGRAGQYF. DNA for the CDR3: TGTGCCTGGTCAACTAGCGGGAGGGCAGGGCAGTACTTC.

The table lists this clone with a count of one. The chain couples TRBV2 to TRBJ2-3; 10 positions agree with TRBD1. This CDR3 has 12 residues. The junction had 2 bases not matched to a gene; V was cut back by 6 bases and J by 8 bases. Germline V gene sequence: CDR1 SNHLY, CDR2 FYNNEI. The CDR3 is CASRWTGGTQYF. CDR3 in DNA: TGTGCCAGCAGATGGACAGGGGGTACGCAGTATTTT.

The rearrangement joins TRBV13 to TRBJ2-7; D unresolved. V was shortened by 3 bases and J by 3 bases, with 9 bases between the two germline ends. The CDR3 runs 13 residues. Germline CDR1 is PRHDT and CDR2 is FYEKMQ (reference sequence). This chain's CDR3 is CASSFGQDYEQYF. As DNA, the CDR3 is TGTGCCAGCAGCTTTGGGCAGGACTACGAGCAGTACTTC.

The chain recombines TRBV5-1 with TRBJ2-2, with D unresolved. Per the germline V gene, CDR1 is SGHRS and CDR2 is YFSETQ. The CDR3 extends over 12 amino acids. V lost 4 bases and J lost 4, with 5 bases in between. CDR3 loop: CASSLTTGELFF. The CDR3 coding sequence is TGCGCCAGCAGCCTTACCACCGGGGAGCTGTTTTTT.

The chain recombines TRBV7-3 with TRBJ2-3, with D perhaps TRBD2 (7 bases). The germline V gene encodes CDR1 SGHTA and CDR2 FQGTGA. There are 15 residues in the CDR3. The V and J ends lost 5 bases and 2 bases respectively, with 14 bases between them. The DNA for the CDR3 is TGTGCCAGCAGCCATGCGGGGGCGACCACAGATACGCAGTATTTT. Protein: CASSHAGATTDTQYF.

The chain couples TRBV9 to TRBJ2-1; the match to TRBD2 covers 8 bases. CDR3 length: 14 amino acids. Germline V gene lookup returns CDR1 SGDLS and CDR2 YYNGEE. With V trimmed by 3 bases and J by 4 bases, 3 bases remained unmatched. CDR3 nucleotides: TGTGCCAGCAGCGACTTAGCGGGGTACAATGAGCAGTTCTTC. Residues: CASSDLAGYNEQFF.

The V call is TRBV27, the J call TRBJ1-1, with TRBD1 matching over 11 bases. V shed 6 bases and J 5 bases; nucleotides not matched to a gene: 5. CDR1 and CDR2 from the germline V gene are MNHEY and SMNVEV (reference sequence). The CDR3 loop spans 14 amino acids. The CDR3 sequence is CASRKRDRGTEAFF. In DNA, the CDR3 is TGTGCCAGCAGAAAGAGGGACAGGGGGACTGAAGCTTTCTTT.

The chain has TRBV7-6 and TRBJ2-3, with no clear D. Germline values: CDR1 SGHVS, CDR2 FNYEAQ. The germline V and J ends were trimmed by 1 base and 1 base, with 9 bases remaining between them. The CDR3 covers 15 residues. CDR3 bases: TGTGCCAGCAGCTTAGGGACCCGGGGCACAGATACGCAGTATTTT. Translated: CASSLGTRGTDTQYF.

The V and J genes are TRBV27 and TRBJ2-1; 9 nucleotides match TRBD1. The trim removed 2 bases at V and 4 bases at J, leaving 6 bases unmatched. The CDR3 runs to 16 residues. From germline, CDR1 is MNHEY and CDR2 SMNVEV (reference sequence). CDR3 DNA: TGTGCCAGCAGTTTAACCACAGGGGGCGCATACAATGAGCAGTTCTTC. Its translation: CASSLTTGGAYNEQFF.

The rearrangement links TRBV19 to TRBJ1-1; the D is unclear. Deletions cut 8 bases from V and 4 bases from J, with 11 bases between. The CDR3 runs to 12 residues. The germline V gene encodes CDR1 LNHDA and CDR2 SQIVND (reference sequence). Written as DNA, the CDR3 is TGTGCCAGTTCACGGGGAATCACTGAAGCTTTCTTT. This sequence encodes CASSRGITEAFF.

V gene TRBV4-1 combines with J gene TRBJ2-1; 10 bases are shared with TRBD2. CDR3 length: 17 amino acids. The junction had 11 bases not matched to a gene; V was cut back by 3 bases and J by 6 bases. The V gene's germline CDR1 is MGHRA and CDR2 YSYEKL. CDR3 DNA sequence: TGCGCCAGCAGCCAGATAGTCCTAGCGGGAGTACTCAATGAGCAGTTCTTC. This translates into CASSQIVLAGVLNEQFF.

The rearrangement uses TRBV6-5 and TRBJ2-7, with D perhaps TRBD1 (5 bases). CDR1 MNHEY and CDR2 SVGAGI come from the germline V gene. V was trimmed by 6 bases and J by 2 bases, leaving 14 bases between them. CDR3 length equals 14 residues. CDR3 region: CASRSTEVPYEQYF. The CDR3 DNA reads TGTGCCAGCAGGTCGACAGAAGTTCCCTACGAGCAGTACTTC.

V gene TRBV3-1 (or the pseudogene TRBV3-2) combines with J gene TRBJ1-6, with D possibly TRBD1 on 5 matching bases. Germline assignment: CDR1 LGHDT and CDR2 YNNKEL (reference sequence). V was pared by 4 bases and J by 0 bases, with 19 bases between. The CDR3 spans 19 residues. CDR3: CASSPQGQTYSSYNSPLHF. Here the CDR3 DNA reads TGTGCCAGCAGCCCCCAGGGCCAGACCTACAGCTCCTATAATTCACCCCTCCACTTT.